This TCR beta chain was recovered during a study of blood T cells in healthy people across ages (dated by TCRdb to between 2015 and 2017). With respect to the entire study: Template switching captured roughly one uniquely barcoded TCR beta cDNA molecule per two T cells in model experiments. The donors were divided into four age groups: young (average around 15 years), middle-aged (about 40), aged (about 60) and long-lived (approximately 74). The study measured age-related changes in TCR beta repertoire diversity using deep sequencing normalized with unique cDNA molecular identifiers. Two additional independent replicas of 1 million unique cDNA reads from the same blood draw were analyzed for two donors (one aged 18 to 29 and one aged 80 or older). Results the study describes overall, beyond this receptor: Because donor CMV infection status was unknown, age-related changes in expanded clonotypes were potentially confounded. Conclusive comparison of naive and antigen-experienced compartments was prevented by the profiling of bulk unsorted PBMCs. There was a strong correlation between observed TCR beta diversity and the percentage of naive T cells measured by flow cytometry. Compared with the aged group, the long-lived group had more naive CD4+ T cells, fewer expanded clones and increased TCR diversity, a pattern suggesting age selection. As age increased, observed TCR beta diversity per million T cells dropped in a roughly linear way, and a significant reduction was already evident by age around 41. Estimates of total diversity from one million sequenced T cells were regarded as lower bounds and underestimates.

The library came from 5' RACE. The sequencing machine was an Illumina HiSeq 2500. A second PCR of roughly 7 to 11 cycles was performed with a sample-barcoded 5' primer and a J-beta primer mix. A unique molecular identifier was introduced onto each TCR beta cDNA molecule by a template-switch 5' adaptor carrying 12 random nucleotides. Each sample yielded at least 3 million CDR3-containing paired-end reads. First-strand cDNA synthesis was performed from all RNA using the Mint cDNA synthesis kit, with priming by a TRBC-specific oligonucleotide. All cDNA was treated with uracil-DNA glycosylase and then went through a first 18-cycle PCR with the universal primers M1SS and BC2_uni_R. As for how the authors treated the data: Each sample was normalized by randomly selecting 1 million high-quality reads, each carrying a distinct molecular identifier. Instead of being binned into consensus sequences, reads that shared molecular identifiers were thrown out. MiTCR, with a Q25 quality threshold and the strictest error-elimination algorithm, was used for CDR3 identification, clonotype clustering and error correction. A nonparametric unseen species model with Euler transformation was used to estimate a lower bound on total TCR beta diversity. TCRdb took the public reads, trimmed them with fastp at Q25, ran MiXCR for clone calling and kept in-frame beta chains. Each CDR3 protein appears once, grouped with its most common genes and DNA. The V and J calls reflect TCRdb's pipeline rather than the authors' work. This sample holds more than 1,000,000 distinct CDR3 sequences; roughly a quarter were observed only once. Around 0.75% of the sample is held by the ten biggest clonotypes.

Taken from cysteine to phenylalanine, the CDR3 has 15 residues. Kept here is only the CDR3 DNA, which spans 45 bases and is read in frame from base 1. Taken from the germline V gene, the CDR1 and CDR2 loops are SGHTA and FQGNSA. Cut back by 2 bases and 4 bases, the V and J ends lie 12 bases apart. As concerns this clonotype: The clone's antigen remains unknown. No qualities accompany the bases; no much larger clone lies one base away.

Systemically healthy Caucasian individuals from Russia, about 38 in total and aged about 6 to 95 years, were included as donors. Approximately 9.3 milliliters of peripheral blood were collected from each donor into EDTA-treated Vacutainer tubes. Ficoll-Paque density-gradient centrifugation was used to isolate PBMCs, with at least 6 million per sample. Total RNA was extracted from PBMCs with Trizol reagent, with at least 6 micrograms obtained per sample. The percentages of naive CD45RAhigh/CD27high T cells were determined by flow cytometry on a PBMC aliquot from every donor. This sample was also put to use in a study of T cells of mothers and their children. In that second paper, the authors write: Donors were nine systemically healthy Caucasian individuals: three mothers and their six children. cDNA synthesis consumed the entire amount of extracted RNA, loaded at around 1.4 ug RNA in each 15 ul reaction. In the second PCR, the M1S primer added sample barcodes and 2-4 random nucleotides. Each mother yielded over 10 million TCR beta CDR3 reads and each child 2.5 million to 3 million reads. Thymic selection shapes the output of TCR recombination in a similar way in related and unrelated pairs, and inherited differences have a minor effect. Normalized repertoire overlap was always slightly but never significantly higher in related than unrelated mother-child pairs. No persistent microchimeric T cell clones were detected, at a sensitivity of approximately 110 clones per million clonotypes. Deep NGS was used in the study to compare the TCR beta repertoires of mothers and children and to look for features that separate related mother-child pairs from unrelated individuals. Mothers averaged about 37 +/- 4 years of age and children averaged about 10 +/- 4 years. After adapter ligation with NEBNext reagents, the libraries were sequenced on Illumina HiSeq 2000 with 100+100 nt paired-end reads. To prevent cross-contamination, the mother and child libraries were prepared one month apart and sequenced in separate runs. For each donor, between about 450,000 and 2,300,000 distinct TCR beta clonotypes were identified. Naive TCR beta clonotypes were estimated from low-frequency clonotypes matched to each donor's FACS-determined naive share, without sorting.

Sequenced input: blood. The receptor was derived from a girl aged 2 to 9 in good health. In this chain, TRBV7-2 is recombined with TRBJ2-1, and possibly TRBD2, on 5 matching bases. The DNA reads TGTGCCAGCAGCTTATTGGGAGCCGCTTACAATGAGCAGTTCTTC. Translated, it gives CASSLLGAAYNEQFF. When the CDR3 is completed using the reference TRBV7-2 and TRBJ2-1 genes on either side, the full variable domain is GAGVSQSPSNKVTEKGKDVELRCDPISGHTALYWYRQSLGQGLEFLIYFQGNSAPDKSGLPSDRFSAERTGGSVSTLTIQRTQQEDSAVYLCASSLLGAAYNEQFFGPGTRLTVL.